This T cell receptor beta chain was sequenced for a study of early T cells in non-severe SARS-CoV-2 infection (TCRdb year 2021). Regarding the study in general: Bulk RNA from unsorted whole blood was used for TCR sequencing, so alpha and beta chains could not be paired. The research as a whole found: Matching against VDJdb was skewed toward anti-spike CD8 responses, likely underestimated virus-specific expansions, and missed private and CD4 specificities.

Libraries came from 5' RACE. For sequencing, a NextSeq 500 was employed. To correct for sequencing error and PCR bias, the TCR library protocol tagged individual cDNA molecules with unique molecular identifiers. TCR alpha and beta chains were both sequenced, and the abundances of alpha and beta sequences in each sample were closely correlated with each other. On the study's bioinformatics: Decombinator V4 was used to annotate TCR sequences for V gene, J gene and CDR3. TCRs were defined as expanded if a significant change between any two time points was detected under a Poisson model with p below 0.0001. TCR abundances were normalised to the total number of TCRs sequenced per sample and were expressed as counts per million. TRAV1-2 paired with TRAJ12, TRAJ20 or TRAJ33 defined MAIT TCRs, while TRAV10 paired with TRAJ18 defined iNKT TCRs. VDJdb, accessed on 1 November 2021, was searched for TCRs annotated for CMV, EBV and SARS-CoV-2, and TCRs annotated for more than one antigen were excluded. The raw public reads went through TCRdb reprocessing: fastp at Q25, MiXCR clone calling, in-frame beta chains kept. Under each unique CDR3 protein, matching rows form one entry showing the most common genes and DNA. The V and J calls were determined by TCRdb, not by the authors. Recorded for this sample are tens of thousands of distinct CDR3 sequences; around 19% of them occurred a single time. Clones ranked in the top ten supply approximately 8.4% of the sample.

CDR1 and CDR2 are read off the germline V gene as SQVTM and ANQGSEA. Counted from cysteine to phenylalanine, this CDR3 has 13 amino acids. Only the CDR3 part of the read is kept: 39 bases, read in frame from the first base. V is cut by 2 bases and J by 2 bases, and the space between the germline ends is 9 bases. Comments on this clonotype: Its binding antigen is unknown. No much larger clone is present one base from it, and per-base qualities are unavailable.

The study was a case-control design nested within a healthcare worker cohort in London, UK, with weekly nasopharyngeal swab PCR tests and blood sampling. Healthcare workers were recruited during the week of the UK lockdown, between 23 and 31 March 2020, and followed weekly for up to about 16 weeks. Recombination connected TRBV29-1 to TRBJ1-1; TRBD1 is perhaps the D gene, given 5 matching bases. The sequence derives from an adult who was a healthcare worker with PCR-confirmed SARS-CoV-2 infection or an uninfected control (not recorded which). The sequencing here drew on whole blood, taken at baseline. The sequence in DNA is TGCAGCGTTGAAACCGGGGGTAACACTGAAGCTTTCTTT. Translation gives CSVETGGNTEAFF.